These 20 T cell receptor beta chains were all obtained from the same sample, sequenced in a study of molecular identifiers for immune sequencing clone quantification. TCRdb reprocessed the PCR reads with MiXCR, giving one entry per CDR3 protein. The repertoire has some 580,000 distinct CDR3 sequences, 25% of them found once; the top ten carry around 0.78%. Sequencing was done on a sample of naive CD8+ T cells from blood, with Jurkat cell RNA spiked in. Documented subset: FACS-sorted CD8+CD4-CCR7+CD45RA+ naive T cells. The receptors originated from a human donor in good health. Some libraries in this study had Jurkat cell RNA spiked in.

V usage is TRBV29-1 and J usage is TRBJ2-1; possibly TRBD1 for D (7 bases). The CDR3 sequence is 14 residues long. Germline V gene data show CDR1 as SQVTM and CDR2 as ANQGSEA. Trimming left V 7 bases short and J 4 bases short, with 17 bases between. This CDR3 is CSAETRGVYNEQFF. CDR3 coding DNA: TGCAGCGCGGAGACCAGGGGGGTGTACAATGAGCAGTTCTTC.

As for this clonotype: The junction and the germline gene differ at one end; a read error may be behind it. The rearrangement uses TRBV7-2 and TRBJ2-7, with D possibly TRBD2 on 6 matching bases. The CDR3 sequence is 16 residues long. CDR1 SGHTA and CDR2 FQGNSA come from the germline V gene. The CDR3 loop is CASSLREEGPSYEQCF. CDR3 in DNA: TGTGCCAGCAGCTTAAGGGAGGAGGGCCCCTCCTACGAGCAGTGCTTC.

The chain links TRBV20-1 to TRBJ1-5; possible D gene TRBD1, 6 bases. Germline values: CDR1 DFQATT, CDR2 SNEGSKA (reference sequence). With 3 bases removed from V and 5 bases from J, the gap between germline ends came to 14 bases. This CDR3 has 14 amino acids. The chain's CDR3 is CSARNRGAYQPQHF. For the CDR3, the DNA is TGCAGTGCTAGGAATCGGGGGGCTTATCAGCCCCAGCATTTT.

As regards this clonotype: Just one base apart from a much larger clone, this may be a read error. This rearrangement joins TRBV2 to TRBJ2-3; D might be TRBD2 (7 bases). CDR1 and CDR2 from the germline V gene are SNHLY and FYNNEI. V was shortened by 6 bases and J by 3 bases, with 16 bases between the two germline ends. This CDR3 region has 15 residues. The CDR3 sequence is CASSSDGGQTDTQYF. The CDR3, as DNA: TGTGCCAGCAGCTCGGACGGGGGGCAGACAGATACGCAGTATTTT. Using reference TRBV2 and TRBJ2-3 for the parts outside the CDR3, the full variable domain is EPEVTQTPSHQVTQMGQEVILRCVPISNHLYFYWYRQILGQKVEFLVSFYNNEISEKSEIFDDQFSVERPDGSNFTLKIRSTKLEDSAMYFCASSSDGGQTDTQYFGPGTRLTVL.

This clonotype appeared many times. The chain is built from TRBV7-9 and TRBJ2-7; D unclear. The CDR3 has 13 amino acids. Trimming removed 5 bases from V and 4 bases from J, with 12 bases in between. Germline-derived CDR1 and CDR2 are SEHNR and FQNEAQ (reference sequence). The CDR3 DNA follows: TGTGCCAGCAGCCTACTAACGGCATACGAGCAGTACTTC. This gives the protein CASSLLTAYEQYF.

Comment on this clonotype: One end of the junction varies from germline; a read error may be responsible. The chain joins TRBV7-8 to TRBJ1-1; unclear D gene. The CDR3 runs to 13 residues. The germline V gene encodes CDR1 SGHVS and CDR2 FQNEAQ. The CDR3 reads CASSRSSITEASF. The CDR3 DNA reads as TGTGCCAGCAGCAGAAGTTCGATCACTGAAGCTTCCTTT.

Many counts were recorded for this clonotype. The chain joins TRBV7-6 to TRBJ2-3; D gene unclear. CDR1 is SGHVS and CDR2 is FNYEAQ in the germline V gene. Trimming pared 5 bases from V and 2 bases from J, leaving 11 bases between. CDR3 size: 14 residues. CDR3 region: CASSPEVLTDTQYF. CDR3 DNA sequence: TGTGCCAGCAGCCCAGAGGTCCTCACAGATACGCAGTATTTT. Using reference TRBV7-6 and TRBJ2-3 for the parts outside the CDR3, the full variable domain is GAGVSQSPRYKVTKRGQDVALRCDPISGHVSLYWYRQALGQGPEFLTYFNYEAQQDKSGLPNDRFSAERPEGSISTLTIQRTEQRDSAMYRCASSPEVLTDTQYFGPGTRLTVL.

The chain carries TRBV29-1 and TRBJ2-5; D is unclear. The length of the CDR3 is 11 residues. V lost 6 bases, J lost 4 bases, and 9 bases lay in between. The germline V gene encodes CDR1 SQVTM and CDR2 ANQGSEA. CDR3 DNA sequence: TGCAGCGTGAGTGACGGAGAGACCCAGTACTTC. Its protein product is CSVSDGETQYF.

For this clonotype: This may be a read error, as it is one base from a much larger clone. The chain combines TRBV5-1 with TRBJ2-7; perhaps TRBD2 as D (5 bases). Trimming stripped 4 bases from V and 6 bases from J, with 14 bases between. The CDR3 length is 13 residues. Germline V gene sequence: CDR1 SGHRS, CDR2 YFSETQ. In DNA, the CDR3 is TGCGCCAGCAGCCTCCAAACGGACTCCGAGCAGTACTTC. It yields the protein CASSLQTDSEQYF.

This clonotype occurred a few times. The chain employs TRBV25-1 and TRBJ1-3; TRBD1 is a possible D gene (5 bases). This CDR3 region has 20 residues. The germline V gene has CDR1 MGHDK and CDR2 SYGVNS. The V end was cut by 4 bases, the J end by 2 bases, with 27 bases between. For the CDR3, the DNA is TGTGCCAGCAGTGGTACACTACCGCCCCTCGGCGGGGGGGCTGGAAACACCATATATTTT. Residues: CASSGTLPPLGGGAGNTIYF.

About this clonotype itself: A read error may explain this, as a much larger clone is one base away. The rearrangement links TRBV7-9 to TRBJ2-3, with D maybe TRBD2 (6 bases). The V end was cut by 5 bases, the J end by 1 base, with 13 bases between. Germline V CDR1 and CDR2: SEHNR, FQNEAQ (reference sequence). This CDR3 contains 15 residues. The CDR3, as DNA: TGTGCCAGCAGCCGCCGGGAGCTCTGCACAGATACGCAGTATTTT. This translates into CASSRRELCTDTQYF.

This clonotype was counted only a few times. The rearrangement joins TRBV12-3 or TRBV12-4 to TRBJ1-1, with 7 bases lining up with TRBD1. The CDR3 loop spans 15 amino acids. V trimming: 2 bases; J trimming: 2 bases; junction bases outside the gene matches: 5. The CDR3 region is CASSLFRQGNTEAFF. Here the CDR3 DNA reads TGTGCCAGCAGTTTATTTAGACAGGGTAACACTGAAGCTTTCTTT.

This rearrangement joins TRBV5-5 to TRBJ2-1; 8 bases map to TRBD1. V lost 4 bases, J lost 1 base, and 10 bases stayed unmatched. The CDR3 extends over 17 amino acids. Germline assignment: CDR1 SGHKS and CDR2 YYEKEE (reference sequence). The CDR3 DNA is TGTGCCAGCAGCATACATTGGACAGGGACTTCCTACAATGAGCAGTTCTTC. Its protein product is CASSIHWTGTSYNEQFF.

The rearrangement joins TRBV6-2 or TRBV6-3 to TRBJ2-7; D possibly corresponds to TRBD1 (6 bases). This CDR3 contains 15 residues. The germline V gene has CDR1 MNHEY and CDR2 SVGEGT. Trimming removed 5 bases from V and 2 bases from J, with 16 bases in between. CDR3 sequence reads: CASSESAQGPYEQYF. Written as DNA, the CDR3 is TGTGCCAGCAGTGAGTCCGCACAGGGCCCCTACGAGCAGTACTTC.

This clonotype has a handful of counts. A junction end diverges from the germline sequence, so it may reflect a read error. V and J are TRBV20-1 and TRBJ2-5, with a tentative D call TRBD2 (6 bases). In germline, CDR1 is DFQATT, CDR2 SNEGSKA (reference sequence). This CDR3 comprises 15 residues. The CDR3 DNA reads as TGCGGTGCTAGACCGATGGAGGGCCCGTGGGAGACCCAGTACTTC. Residues: CGARPMEGPWETQYF.

About this clonotype: A read error is likely, as this CDR3 ends without the conserved phenylalanine or tryptophan. This chain links TRBV6-2 or TRBV6-3 with TRBJ1-1; D perhaps matches TRBD1 (5 bases). With 5 bases removed from V and 8 bases from J, the gap between germline ends came to 9 bases. CDR1 MNHEY and CDR2 SVGEGT come from the germline V gene. The CDR3 is 11 amino acids. This CDR3 reads CASSLGPEAFS. The CDR3 DNA follows: TGTGCCAGCAGTCTGGGACCCGAAGCTTTCTCT.

This clonotype was seen at least ten times. This chain uses TRBV7-9 with TRBJ2-3; the D is unclear. The CDR3 contains 14 residues. Between the trimmed V and J ends, which lost 4 bases and 0 bases, there was a span of 8 bases. Germline loops: CDR1 SEHNR, CDR2 FQNEAQ (reference sequence). The CDR3 is CASSSRTSTDTQYF. The CDR3 DNA sequence: TGTGCCAGCAGCTCAAGGACCAGCACAGATACGCAGTATTTT.

The chain employs TRBV9 and TRBJ2-4, with D possibly being TRBD1 or TRBD2 (5 bases each). V shed 0 bases and J shed 6 bases, with 16 bases lying between them. The CDR3 length is 16 residues. The germline V gene encodes CDR1 SGDLS and CDR2 YYNGEE. Here the CDR3 reads CASSVDMGVVGNIQYF. CDR3 sequence (DNA): TGTGCCAGCAGCGTAGATATGGGGGTGGTGGGAAACATTCAGTACTTC.

Comments on this clonotype: Mismatch with germline at one junction end may stem from a read error. The chain joins TRBV7-9 to TRBJ2-7; D not resolved. There are 13 residues in the CDR3. From germline, CDR1 is SEHNR and CDR2 FQNEAQ (reference sequence). CDR3 DNA sequence: TGTGCCAGCAGCTTAGCGCCGGGCTACGAGCAGTCCTTC. It specifies CASSLAPGYEQSF. Combining the CDR3 with reference TRBV7-9 and TRBJ2-7 gives the whole variable domain DTGVSQNPRHKITKRGQNVTFRCDPISEHNRLYWYRQTLGQGPEFLTYFQNEAQLEKSRLLSDRFSAERPKGSFSTLEIQRTEQGDSAMYLCASSLAPGYEQSFGPGTRLTVT.

V gene TRBV11-2 combines with J gene TRBJ2-3; a weak D match, TRBD1 (5 bases). V lost 1 base and J 3 bases, leaving 14 bases between the germline ends. The CDR3 extends over 16 amino acids. The germline V gene encodes CDR1 SGHAT and CDR2 FQNNGV. The CDR3, as DNA: TGTGCCAGCAGCTTAGGGACCCAAAGGGGTACAGATACGCAGTATTTT. Its translation is CASSLGTQRGTDTQYF. The variable domain in full, with the rest retrieved from reference TRBV11-2 and TRBJ2-3, is EAGVAQSPRYKIIEKRQSVAFWCNPISGHATLYWYQQILGQGPKLLIQFQNNGVVDDSQLPKDRFSAERLKGVDSTLKIQPAKLEDSAVYLCASSLGTQRGTDTQYFGPGTRLTVL.